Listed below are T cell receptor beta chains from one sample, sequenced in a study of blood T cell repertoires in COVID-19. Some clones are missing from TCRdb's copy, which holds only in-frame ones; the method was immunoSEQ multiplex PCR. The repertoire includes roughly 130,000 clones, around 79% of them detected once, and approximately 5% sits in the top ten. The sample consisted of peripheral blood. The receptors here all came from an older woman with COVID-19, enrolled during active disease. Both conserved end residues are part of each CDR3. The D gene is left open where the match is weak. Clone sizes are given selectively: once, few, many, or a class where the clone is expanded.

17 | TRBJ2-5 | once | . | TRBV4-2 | TGTGCCAGCAGCCAAGCAATTGAGAGCGGGCCTGGAGAGACCCAGTACTTC | CASSQAIESGPGETQYF
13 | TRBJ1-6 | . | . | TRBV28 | TGTGCCAGCAGCGACCAAACCAGGGGAAGGTTTGAGTTT | CASSDQTRGRFEF
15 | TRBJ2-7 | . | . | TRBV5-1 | TGCGCCAGCAGCCCGAGGGCCCAAGGGAATTACGAGCAGTACTTC | CASSPRAQGNYEQYF
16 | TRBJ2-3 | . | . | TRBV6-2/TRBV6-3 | TGTGCCAGCAGTTACAGGTGGGGGGATACTACAGATACGCAGTATTTT | CASSYRWGDTTDTQYF
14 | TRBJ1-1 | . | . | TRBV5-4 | TGTGCCAGCATCGCGTCACCGGGGGACACTGAAGCTTTCTTT | CASIASPGDTEAFF
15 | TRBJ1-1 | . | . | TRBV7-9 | TGTGCCAGCAGCCCCCGTTTGGGCCTGAACACTGAAGCTTTCTTT | CASSPRLGLNTEAFF
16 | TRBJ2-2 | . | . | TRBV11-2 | TGTGCCAGCAGCTTAAATACGGCAGGGCTCCCCGTGGAGCTGTTTTTT | CASSLNTAGLPVELFF
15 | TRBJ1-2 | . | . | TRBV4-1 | TGCGCCAGCAGCCGAGAGACCGGGACTGAGTATGGCTACACCTTC | CASSRETGTEYGYTF
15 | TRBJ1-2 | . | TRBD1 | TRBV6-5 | TGTGCCAGCAGTCGTCCGGGACAGATAAACTATGGCTACACCTTC | CASSRPGQINYGYTF
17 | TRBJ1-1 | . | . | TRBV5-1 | TGCGCCAGCAGCTTGGCCGGGGGTAAGGCCATGAACACTGAAGCTTTCTTT | CASSLAGGKAMNTEAFF
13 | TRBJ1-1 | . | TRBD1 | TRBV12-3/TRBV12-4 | TGTGCCAGCAGGACAGGGACGAACACTGAAGCTTTCTTT | CASRTGTNTEAFF
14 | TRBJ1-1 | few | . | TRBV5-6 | TGTGCCAGCAGCTTTTTTTTACTAGGGACTGAAGCTTTCTTT | CASSFFLLGTEAFF
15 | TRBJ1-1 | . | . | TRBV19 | TGTGCCAGTAGCGGGAGTTTTAGTCCTAACACTGAAGCTTTCTTT | CASSGSFSPNTEAFF
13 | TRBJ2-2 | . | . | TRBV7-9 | TGTGCCAGCAGCTTAATGAGTACCGGGGAGCTGTTTTTT | CASSLMSTGELFF
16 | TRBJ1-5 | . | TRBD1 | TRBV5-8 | TGTGCCAGCAGCTTGTTTGGACAGGGAAGCAATCAGCCCCAGCATTTT | CASSLFGQGSNQPQHF
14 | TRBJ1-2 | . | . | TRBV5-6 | TGTGCCAGCAGCTTGCAGGGTTCAGGCTATGGCTACACCTTC | CASSLQGSGYGYTF